This TCR beta chain was identified in a study of blood T cell repertoires in COVID-19 (dated by TCRdb to the early 2020s). Broadly, across the study: The collaborator samples originated in the United States, Italy and Spain and spanned the acute and convalescent phases of COVID-19. The prospective study material was composed of cDNA or gDNA derived from T cells, B-cell-depleted T cells, or PBMCs. The dataset comprised deeply sampled blood TCRbeta repertoires from subjects exposed to, actively infected with, or recovered from COVID-19. The repertoires were released in a freely available public database intended as a resource for research on the immune response to SARS-CoV-2. Samples came from the ongoing ImmuneRACE study (first 160 participants) plus 1,254 subjects from 6 global collaborators. Sample metadata almost always included a de-identified subject ID, COVID-19 status, age in years and sex. HLA class I and class II types, where available, came from metadata supplied by the sample provider rather than from assay-based typing.

The cysteine opens and the phenylalanine closes a CDR3 of 16 amino acids. Only CDR3 DNA remains: 48 bases, in frame from the first base. Reading the germline V gene gives CDR1 SGHAT and CDR2 FQNNGV. The V end gives up 6 bases and the J end 4 bases, leaving 12 bases in the junction not matched to a gene. Broad study findings and their caveats: Clinical and demographic metadata were provided uncurated, with the amount varying by source and participant.

TCRbeta CDR3 regions were amplified from genomic DNA by means of the immunoSEQ Assay, a bias-controlled multiplex PCR. In the authors' own workflow: Within the assay, amplification of reference gene primers was used to estimate how many nucleated cells each sample contained. To quantify the absolute abundance of each unique TCRbeta CDR3 rearrangement, sequence reads were collapsed and filtered. For each sample, productive Simpson clonality was calculated by taking the square root of Simpson's diversity index across productive rearrangements. In TCRdb, the immuneACCESS table is reduced to in-frame sequences with V and J assigned. These tables do not hold every clone; where another copy was compared, an unresolved V gene accounts for under half, and the others remain unexplained. The DNA was the basis for D and trimming; V, J and clone size are from that table. The sample yields around 46,000 clones; approximately 85% were counted once. The leading ten clones occupy approximately 32% of the sample.

On this clone: There is no known antigen for this receptor. No per-base quality is available; no much larger clone lies one base away.

At one collaborating source in Seattle, patients were enrolled during active infection and were followed longitudinally through the course of disease. The collaborating institutions used their own protocols to collect whole blood in K2EDTA tubes. For TCRbeta analysis, collaborators shipped samples as frozen whole blood, isolated PBMCs, or DNA extracted from either of those sample types. The chain joins TRBV11-2 to TRBJ2-7; 10 central bases correspond to TRBD2. This clonotype was sampled from a woman at least 80 years old with COVID-19, enrolled during active disease. The sequencing input was peripheral blood. DNA sequence: TGTGCCAGCAGGTTAAGCGGGAGGGCCAGTAGTTACGAGCAGTACTTC. Translated, it gives CASRLSGRASSYEQYF.